Sequencing of this T cell receptor beta chain was carried out in a study of molecular identifiers for immune sequencing clone quantification. Libraries of naive CD8 cells were prepared from approximately 20,000 to 980,000 sorted cells using 10%, 30% or 50% RNA. A CD8+CD4-CCR7+CD45RA+ gate was used to sort naive CD8 T cells. Study conclusions and caveats: Clones that had above 20 RNA copies took up over 98% of effector molecules but under 1% in naive cells.

TCRdb fed the PCR reads into MiXCR, producing one record per CDR3 protein. The data show over 100,000 distinct CDR3 sequences, 35% seen once. This CDR3 is built from 13 residues. CDR1 is SGHVS and CDR2 is FQNEAQ in the germline V gene. V was pared by 7 bases and J by 4 bases, with 14 bases between. Ten or more counts support this clonotype. What it recognizes is unknown. The clonotype comes from a human donor in good health. Some libraries in this study had Jurkat cell RNA spiked in. V gene TRBV7-8 combines with J gene TRBJ2-7; tentatively, D is TRBD1 or TRBD2 (5 bases each). Source material: naive CD8+ T cells from blood, with Jurkat cell RNA spiked in. The subset is: FACS-sorted CD8+CD4-CCR7+CD45RA+ naive T cells. CDR3: CASTPGTSYEQYF. In nucleotides, the CDR3 is TGTGCCAGCACCCCCGGGACCTCGTACGAGCAGTACTTC.